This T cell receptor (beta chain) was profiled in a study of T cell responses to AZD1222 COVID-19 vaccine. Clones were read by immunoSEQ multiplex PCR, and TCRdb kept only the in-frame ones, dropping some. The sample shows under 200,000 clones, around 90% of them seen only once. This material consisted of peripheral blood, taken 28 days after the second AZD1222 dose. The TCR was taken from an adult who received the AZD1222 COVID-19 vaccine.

For the CDR3, the DNA is TGTGCCATCAGTTTCCGGCAGGATAGCGGGGGGCTTAATGAGCAGTTCTTC. This codes for CAISFRQDSGGLNEQFF. The chain employs TRBV10-3 and TRBJ2-1, with 10 bases that match TRBD2. The CDR3 covers 17 residues. Losses at the gene ends were 5 bases for V and 7 bases for J; bases not matched to a gene: 14. Germline CDR1 is ENHRY and CDR2 is SYGVKD.